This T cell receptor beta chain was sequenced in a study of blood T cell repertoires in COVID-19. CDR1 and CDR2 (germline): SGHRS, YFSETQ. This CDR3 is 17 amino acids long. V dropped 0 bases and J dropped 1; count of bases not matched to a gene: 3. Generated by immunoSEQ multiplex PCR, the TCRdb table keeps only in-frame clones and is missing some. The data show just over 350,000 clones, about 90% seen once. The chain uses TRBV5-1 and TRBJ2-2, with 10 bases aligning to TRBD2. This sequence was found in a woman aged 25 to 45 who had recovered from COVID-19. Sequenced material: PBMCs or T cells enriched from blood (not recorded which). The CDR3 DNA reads TGCGCCAGCAGCTTGGGACTAGCGGGCCGGAACACCGGGGAGCTGTTTTTT. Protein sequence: CASSLGLAGRNTGELFF. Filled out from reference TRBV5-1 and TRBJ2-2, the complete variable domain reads KAGVTQTPRYLIKTRGQQVTLSCSPISGHRSVSWYQQTPGQGLQFLFEYFSETQRNKGNFPGRFSGRQFSNSRSEMNVSTLELGDSALYLCASSLGLAGRNTGELFFGEGSRLTVL.